A selection of T cell receptor beta chains follows, all from one sample in a study of CD8 T cells in Susac syndrome. Each CDR3 protein is one row after TCRdb ran MiXCR on the immunoSEQ multiplex PCR reads. The data hold 150,000 to 200,000 distinct CDR3 sequences, with approximately 95% observed a single time. The sequencing sample was made of CD4+ T cells from PBMCs. Receptors were obtained from a human donor with multiple sclerosis. Each CDR3 is given without its conserved first and last residue. Each record gives: J gene, V gene, CDR3 protein.

J gene: TRBJ2-4
V gene: TRBV7-8
CDR3 protein: ASSPPQRTGGAKNIQY

J gene: TRBJ1-4
V gene: TRBV6-1
CDR3 protein: ASSRVAGGVATNEKLF

J gene: TRBJ2-5
V gene: TRBV6-6
CDR3 protein: ASSRVPLRETQY

J gene: TRBJ1-5
V gene: TRBV30
CDR3 protein: AWSRTGGNQPQH

J gene: TRBJ1-1
V gene: TRBV13
CDR3 protein: ASSFLLAEAF

J gene: TRBJ2-1
V gene: TRBV10-1
CDR3 protein: ASSDGLAGGNNEQF

J gene: TRBJ2-7
V gene: TRBV20-1
CDR3 protein: SARQTGVDEQY

J gene: TRBJ1-5
V gene: TRBV25-1
CDR3 protein: ASSAPGTGGNQPQH

J gene: TRBJ2-2
V gene: TRBV20-1
CDR3 protein: SLPALYTGELF

J gene: TRBJ2-5
V gene: TRBV28
CDR3 protein: ASSLGTSGYQETQY

J gene: TRBJ1-4
V gene: TRBV30
CDR3 protein: AGLGAVNEKLF

J gene: TRBJ1-5
V gene: TRBV4-3
CDR3 protein: ASSQEVGTGPQH

J gene: TRBJ1-5
V gene: TRBV2
CDR3 protein: ASSDRGGQPQH

J gene: TRBJ1-1
V gene: TRBV29-1
CDR3 protein: SVETAVGTEAF

J gene: TRBJ1-5
V gene: TRBV6-5
CDR3 protein: ASSYTGVGNQPQH

J gene: TRBJ1-5
V gene: TRBV12-3/TRBV12-4
CDR3 protein: ASSLGQGHQPQH

J gene: TRBJ1-2
V gene: TRBV28
CDR3 protein: ASGGLGVGYGYT

J gene: TRBJ1-1
V gene: TRBV9
CDR3 protein: ASSPRDRGWPEAF

J gene: TRBJ1-5
V gene: TRBV6-5
CDR3 protein: ASSYNGQGRGNQPQH

J gene: TRBJ2-7
V gene: TRBV6-1
CDR3 protein: ASRVQGKAYEQY

J gene: TRBJ1-2
V gene: TRBV29-1
CDR3 protein: SANEGASPYGYT

J gene: TRBJ1-2
V gene: TRBV19
CDR3 protein: ASTDIRGANYGYT

J gene: TRBJ2-3
V gene: TRBV2
CDR3 protein: ASAYPVRDTQY

J gene: TRBJ1-3
V gene: TRBV6-5
CDR3 protein: ASSYSRDVSSGNTIY

J gene: TRBJ2-7
V gene: TRBV13
CDR3 protein: ASSLFPGEQY

J gene: TRBJ2-3
V gene: TRBV20-1
CDR3 protein: SAPRQAGDTQY

J gene: TRBJ2-7
V gene: TRBV19
CDR3 protein: ASSMNSRGSYEQY

J gene: TRBJ1-2
V gene: TRBV7-9
CDR3 protein: ASSPSGEASYT

J gene: TRBJ2-1
V gene: TRBV7-9
CDR3 protein: ASSFFSGSYNEQF

J gene: TRBJ1-2
V gene: TRBV18
CDR3 protein: ASSPRDNSNYGYT

J gene: TRBJ2-1
V gene: TRBV20-1
CDR3 protein: SARRVGPHEQF